The 10 T cell receptor beta chains listed next were all sequenced from one sample in a study of shared clonotypes between healthy human individuals. Profiled with immunoSEQ multiplex PCR; TCRdb holds only in-frame clones, not every one. Altogether 1.5 million to 1.9 million clones are present, 95% to 99% being singletons, with the ten largest covering less than 0.55%. Sequenced sample: naive CD4+ T cells sorted from blood. Documented subset: CD45RA+ positively selected. The receptors stem from a man younger than 40 in good health.

The V gene is TRBV5-5, the J gene TRBJ2-7; TRBD1 aligns across 9 bases. The CDR3 has 14 residues. Germline assignment: CDR1 SGHKS and CDR2 YYEKEE (reference sequence). V lost 1 base and J lost 5; bases outside the gene matches: 4. CDR3 sequence: CASSLTRTGDEQYF. The DNA for the CDR3 is TGTGCCAGCAGCTTGACCCGGACAGGGGACGAGCAGTACTTC.

The V and J genes are TRBV18 and TRBJ2-2; 12 bases are a match to TRBD2. This CDR3 has 19 residues. CDR1 is KGHSH and CDR2 is LQKENI in the germline V gene. V trimming: 5 bases; J trimming: 6 bases; junction bases outside the gene matches: 16. In nucleotides, the CDR3 is TGTGCCAGCTCAAATAAGCCGGGACTAGCGGGCTCCCCACCCGGGGAGCTGTTTTTT. Translated: CASSNKPGLAGSPPGELFF.

About this clone: Other DNA sequences in the sample encode the same CDR3. The rearrangement joins TRBV6-6 to TRBJ1-5; D gene uncertain. The germline V and J ends were trimmed by 2 bases and 4 bases, with 3 bases remaining between them. This CDR3 comprises 12 residues. CDR1 is MNHNY and CDR2 is SVGAGI in the germline V gene (reference sequence). In nucleotides, the CDR3 is TGTGCCAGCAGTTACGGGAATCAGCCCCAGCATTTT. Amino acids: CASSYGNQPQHF.

The chain is built from TRBV25-1 and TRBJ2-7, with D tentatively TRBD1 (5 bases). There are 14 residues in the CDR3. Trimming took off 2 bases at V and 6 bases at J, with 14 bases between the two ends. CDR1 MGHDK and CDR2 SYGVNS come from the germline V gene. CDR3 sequence (DNA): TGTGCCAGCAGTGAAAAAGTCTCAGGGATCGAGCAGTACTTC. Amino acid sequence: CASSEKVSGIEQYF.

This chain joins TRBV27 and TRBJ1-5; 8 positions match TRBD1. The CDR3 is made up of 14 amino acids. V shed 4 bases and J 4 bases; nucleotides not matched to a gene: 3. CDR1 and CDR2 (germline): MNHEY, SMNVEV (reference sequence). The chain's CDR3 is CASSSGQGNQPQHF. CDR3 sequence (DNA): TGTGCCAGCAGTTCCGGACAGGGTAATCAGCCCCAGCATTTT.

This rearrangement joins TRBV11-2 to TRBJ2-7, with TRBD1 matching 8 bases. Per the germline V gene, CDR1 is SGHAT and CDR2 is FQNNGV. This CDR3 has 14 amino acids. V trimming: 5 bases; J trimming: 3 bases; junction bases outside the gene matches: 6. CDR3 in amino acids: CASSPGTGFYEQYF. CDR3 nucleotides: TGTGCCAGCAGCCCGGGGACAGGATTCTACGAGCAGTACTTC.

This sequence joins TRBV2 and TRBJ2-5; TRBD1 is a possible D gene (6 bases). The V end was cut by 6 bases, the J end by 2 bases, with 22 bases between. Germline V gene lookup returns CDR1 SNHLY and CDR2 FYNNEI. The CDR3 has 17 residues. The CDR3 nucleotides read TGTGCCAGCAGCGAGGAGAGGCAGGGGCTGGGGCAAGAGACCCAGTACTTC. Translation gives CASSEERQGLGQETQYF. Together with reference TRBV2 and TRBJ2-5, the CDR3 gives the full variable domain: EPEVTQTPSHQVTQMGQEVILRCVPISNHLYFYWYRQILGQKVEFLVSFYNNEISEKSEIFDDQFSVERPDGSNFTLKIRSTKLEDSAMYFCASSEERQGLGQETQYFGPGTRLLVL.

The chain has TRBV11-2 and TRBJ2-7; 7 nucleotides match TRBD2. This CDR3 is built from 14 residues. Germline CDR1 is SGHAT and CDR2 is FQNNGV. V lost 5 bases and J lost 4; bases outside the gene matches: 8. Here the CDR3 DNA reads TGTGCCAGCAGCCCCAGCGGGATGGCATACGAGCAGTACTTC. Translation gives CASSPSGMAYEQYF.

The V gene is TRBV5-4, the J gene TRBJ2-7, with 13 bases fitting TRBD2. With V trimmed by 3 bases and J by 2 bases, 5 bases remained unmatched. The CDR3 loop spans 16 amino acids. Germline assignment: CDR1 SGHNT and CDR2 YYREEE (reference sequence). CDR3 loop: CASSSGLAGVTYEQYF. CDR3 coding DNA: TGTGCCAGCAGCTCAGGACTAGCGGGAGTTACCTACGAGCAGTACTTC.

This clone showed up just once. The V gene is TRBV5-1, the J gene TRBJ2-7; D may be TRBD1 (6 bases). Germline lookup yields CDR1 SGHRS and CDR2 YFSETQ. The V and J ends lost 4 bases and 3 bases respectively, with 14 bases between them. This CDR3 has 14 residues. The CDR3 is CASSKGDRGYEQYF. CDR3 sequence (DNA): TGCGCCAGCAGCAAGGGGGACCGCGGCTACGAGCAGTACTTC.